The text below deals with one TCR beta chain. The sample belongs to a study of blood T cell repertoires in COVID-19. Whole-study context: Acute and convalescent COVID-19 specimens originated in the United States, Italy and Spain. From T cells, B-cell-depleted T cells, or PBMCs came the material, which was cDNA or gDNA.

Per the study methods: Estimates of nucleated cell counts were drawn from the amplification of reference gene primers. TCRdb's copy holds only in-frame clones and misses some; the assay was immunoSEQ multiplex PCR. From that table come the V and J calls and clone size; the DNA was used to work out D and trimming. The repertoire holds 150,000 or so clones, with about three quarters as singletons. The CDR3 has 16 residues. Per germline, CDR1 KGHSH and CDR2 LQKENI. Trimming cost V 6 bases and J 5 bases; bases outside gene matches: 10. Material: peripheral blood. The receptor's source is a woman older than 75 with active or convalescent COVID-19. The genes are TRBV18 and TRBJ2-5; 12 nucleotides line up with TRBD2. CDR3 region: CASSPLAGGPGETQYF. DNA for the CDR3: TGTGCCAGCTCTCCCCTAGCGGGGGGGCCGGGGGAGACCCAGTACTTC.